Listed here are 7 T cell receptor beta chains from one sample, sequenced in a study of blood T cell repertoires in COVID-19. Sequencing used immunoSEQ multiplex PCR; TCRdb keeps in-frame clones, though not all of them. The table records 300,000 to 450,000 clones, about 88% of them present only once. Sequenced sample: peripheral blood. All receptors derive from a human donor in a cohort sampled during active COVID-19.

The CDR3, as DNA: TGTGCCAGCAGTGACCCCTCTAAGGATACGCAGTATTTT. Translation: CASSDPSKDTQYF. This chain connects TRBV6-1 to TRBJ2-3; D not certain. Germline V gives CDR1 MNHNS, CDR2 SASEGT. The CDR3 runs to 13 residues. The ends were cut back, 3 bases at V and 6 bases at J, with 10 bases in the middle.

The V and J genes are TRBV28 and TRBJ1-2; no clear D. The length of the CDR3 is 15 residues. Per the germline V gene, CDR1 is MDHEN and CDR2 is SYDVKM. Trimming pared 3 bases from V and 5 bases from J, leaving 16 bases between. This chain's CDR3 is CASSFYLRLGYGYTF. The CDR3 coding sequence is TGTGCCAGCAGTTTCTATCTACGGCTCGGGTATGGCTACACCTTC.

V is TRBV5-1 and J is TRBJ2-7; 7 nucleotides line up with TRBD2. The CDR3 has 14 residues. The junction had 11 bases not matched to a gene; V was cut back by 7 bases and J by 4 bases. The germline V gene has CDR1 SGHRS and CDR2 YFSETQ. The CDR3 sequence is CASGPGTILYEQYF. In DNA, the CDR3 is TGCGCCAGCGGCCCCGGGACTATTCTTTACGAGCAGTACTTC.

The rearrangement links TRBV30 to TRBJ1-4; unclear D gene. Between the trimmed V and J ends, which lost 0 bases and 4 bases, there was a span of 12 bases. This CDR3 has 15 residues. Per the germline V gene, CDR1 is GTSNPN and CDR2 is SVGIG (reference sequence). The CDR3 protein is CAWSVPSGFNEKLFF. The CDR3 region has the DNA TGTGCCTGGAGTGTACCTTCGGGGTTTAATGAAAAACTGTTTTTT.

This sequence joins TRBV5-1 and TRBJ1-3, with 8 bases that match TRBD1. This CDR3 contains 17 residues. V gave up 4 bases and J gave up 2 bases; unmatched junction bases: 11. CDR1 SGHRS and CDR2 YFSETQ come from the germline V gene. This CDR3 reads CASSPKDRGEPGNTIYF. Here the CDR3 DNA reads TGCGCCAGCAGCCCAAAAGACAGGGGAGAACCTGGAAACACCATATATTTT.

The DNA for the CDR3 is TGTGCCAGCAGCCAGGGCGATACGCAGTATTTT. This sequence encodes CASSQGDTQYF. The chain links TRBV3-1 (or the pseudogene TRBV3-2) to TRBJ2-3; D is ambiguous. Germline CDR1 is LGHDT and CDR2 is YNNKEL (reference sequence). The CDR3 has 11 residues. V was clipped by 3 bases and J by 6 bases, with 4 bases between them.

The J gene is TRBJ2-7, the V gene TRBV28; 7 bases agree with TRBD1. After removal of 7 bases from V and 2 bases from J, the junction contained 14 bases not matched to a gene. This CDR3 is 16 amino acids long. Germline V gives CDR1 MDHEN, CDR2 SYDVKM. The CDR3 here is CASTDLSGTETYEQYF. The DNA of the CDR3 is TGTGCCAGCACTGACCTATCCGGGACAGAAACCTACGAGCAGTACTTC.